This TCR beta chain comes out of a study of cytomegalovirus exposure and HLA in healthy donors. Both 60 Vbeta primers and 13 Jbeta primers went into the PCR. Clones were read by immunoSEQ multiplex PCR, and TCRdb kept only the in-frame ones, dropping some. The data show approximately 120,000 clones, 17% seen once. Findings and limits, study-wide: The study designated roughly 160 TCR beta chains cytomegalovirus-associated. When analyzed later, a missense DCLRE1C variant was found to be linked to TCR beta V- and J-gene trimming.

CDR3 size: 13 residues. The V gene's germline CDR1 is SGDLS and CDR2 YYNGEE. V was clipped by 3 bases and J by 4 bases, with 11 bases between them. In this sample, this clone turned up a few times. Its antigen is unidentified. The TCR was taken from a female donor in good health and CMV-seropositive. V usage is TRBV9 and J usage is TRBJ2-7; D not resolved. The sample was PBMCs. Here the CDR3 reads CASSAGPAYEQYF. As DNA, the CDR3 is TGTGCCAGCAGCGCGGGTCCTGCGTACGAGCAGTACTTC.